This paragraph covers one T cell receptor beta chain sequence. In the original analysis: Nucleated cell counts were estimated from reference gene primer amplification. Using immunoSEQ multiplex PCR, the repertoire was profiled, and TCRdb retains in-frame clones only, with some absent. Clonal size and the V and J genes are those of that table, whereas D and trimming came from the DNA. The sample gives nearly 250,000 clones, roughly 86% of which show up once; 1.5% to 2% is in the top ten. This specimen belongs to a study of blood T cell repertoires in COVID-19. In the study overall: Sites in the United States, Italy and Spain provided acute and convalescent COVID-19 samples. Sources were T cells, B-cell-depleted T cells, or PBMCs; the material itself was cDNA or gDNA.

Trimming took 2 bases from V and 0 from J; bases not matched to a gene: 3. Germline values: CDR1 KGHSH, CDR2 LQKENI. The CDR3 runs to 15 residues. This clonotype was obtained from a woman aged 55-70 years who had recovered from COVID-19. Sequencing used peripheral blood. The chain combines TRBV18 with TRBJ1-2; 7 positions agree with TRBD1. CDR3 coding DNA: TGTGCCAGCTCACCAGGGACAGAAGCTAACTATGGCTACACCTTC. It encodes CASSPGTEANYGYTF.